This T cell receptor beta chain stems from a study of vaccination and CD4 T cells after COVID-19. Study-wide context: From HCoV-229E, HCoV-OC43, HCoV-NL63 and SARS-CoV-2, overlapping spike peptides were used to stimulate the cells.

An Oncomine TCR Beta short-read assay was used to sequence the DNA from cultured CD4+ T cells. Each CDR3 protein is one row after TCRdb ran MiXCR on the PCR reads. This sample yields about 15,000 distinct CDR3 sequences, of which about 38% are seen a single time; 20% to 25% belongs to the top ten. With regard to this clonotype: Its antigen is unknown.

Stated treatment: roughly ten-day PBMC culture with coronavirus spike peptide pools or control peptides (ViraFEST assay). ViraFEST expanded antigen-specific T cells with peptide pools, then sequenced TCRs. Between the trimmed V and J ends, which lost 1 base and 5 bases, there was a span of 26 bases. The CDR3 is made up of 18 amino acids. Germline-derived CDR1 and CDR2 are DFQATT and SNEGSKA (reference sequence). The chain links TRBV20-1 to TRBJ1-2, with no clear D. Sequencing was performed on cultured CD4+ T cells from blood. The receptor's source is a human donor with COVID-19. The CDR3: CSARVESPPDPSDYGYTF. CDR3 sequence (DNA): TGCAGTGCTAGAGTAGAAAGCCCCCCCGACCCCAGCGATTATGGCTACACCTTC.